This TCR beta chain was obtained from a study of Graves' ophthalmopathy and Graves' hyperthyroidism. CDR1 is SGHTS and CDR2 is YDEGEE in the germline V gene. This CDR3 is built from 15 residues. The junction had 8 bases not matched to a gene; V was cut back by 1 base and J by 7 bases. Researchers took RNA transcripts and amplified TCR beta CDR3 regions from them. The authors performed first-round RT-PCR with HTBI primers and then a second-round multiplex PCR. TCRdb independently ran MiXCR on the multiplex PCR reads; one entry per CDR3 protein. Among some 370,000 distinct CDR3 sequences, about 18% were seen once, and the ten largest hold roughly 2.3%. This clonotype appeared many times.

This clonotype originated in an adult woman with stable Graves' hyperthyroidism. The chain has TRBV5-8 and TRBJ1-5; 7 bases agree with TRBD1. The sequenced sample was peripheral blood. CDR3 protein: CASSLTGASEQPQHF. The CDR3 DNA follows: TGTGCCAGCAGCTTGACAGGGGCCTCGGAACAGCCCCAGCATTTT.